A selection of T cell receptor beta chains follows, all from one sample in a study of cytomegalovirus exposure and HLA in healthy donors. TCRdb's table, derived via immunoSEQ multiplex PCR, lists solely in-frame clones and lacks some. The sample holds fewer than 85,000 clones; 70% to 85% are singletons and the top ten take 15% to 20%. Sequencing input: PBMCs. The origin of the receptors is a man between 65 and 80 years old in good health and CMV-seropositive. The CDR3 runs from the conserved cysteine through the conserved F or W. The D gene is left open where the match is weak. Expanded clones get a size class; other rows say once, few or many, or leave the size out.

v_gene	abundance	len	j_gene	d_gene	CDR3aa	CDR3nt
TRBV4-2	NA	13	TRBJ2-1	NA	CASSPKQSGEQFF	TGTGCCAGCAGCCCCAAACAGAGCGGTGAGCAGTTCTTC
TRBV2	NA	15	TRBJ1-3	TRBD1	CASSGDRDRANTIYF	TGTGCCAGCAGTGGGGACAGGGACAGGGCAAACACCATATATTTT
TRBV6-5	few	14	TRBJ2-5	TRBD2	CASSQGLAAETQYF	TGTGCCAGCAGCCAAGGACTAGCGGCAGAGACCCAGTACTTC
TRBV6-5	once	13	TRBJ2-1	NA	CASSYSRDKEQFF	TGTGCCAGCAGTTACTCGAGGGACAAAGAGCAGTTCTTC
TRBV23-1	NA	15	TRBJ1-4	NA	CASSQSAGGREKLFF	TGCGCCAGCAGTCAATCGGCGGGGGGACGGGAAAAACTGTTTTTT
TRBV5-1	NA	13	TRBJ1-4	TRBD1	CASSGGQGEKLFF	TGCGCCAGCAGCGGCGGACAGGGTGAAAAACTGTTTTTT
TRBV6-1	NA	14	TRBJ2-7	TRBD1	CASTKGQGFYEQYF	TGTGCCAGCACCAAGGGACAGGGGTTCTACGAGCAGTACTTC
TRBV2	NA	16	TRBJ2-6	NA	CASSRTANSGANVLTF	TGTGCCAGCAGTCGGACAGCGAACTCTGGGGCCAACGTCCTGACTTTC
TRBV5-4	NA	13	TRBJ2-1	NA	CASSLLAINEQFF	TGTGCCAGCAGCTTGTTAGCGATCAATGAGCAGTTCTTC
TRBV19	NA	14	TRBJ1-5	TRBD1	CASSSRQGFQPQHF	TGTGCCAGTAGTTCTCGACAGGGTTTCCAGCCCCAGCATTTT
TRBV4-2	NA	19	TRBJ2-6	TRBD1	CASSQQTGASGFGANVLTF	TGTGCCAGCAGCCAGCAGACAGGGGCTAGTGGGTTCGGGGCCAACGTCCTGACTTTC
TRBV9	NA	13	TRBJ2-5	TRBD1	CASSVTGMETQYF	TGTGCCAGCAGCGTGACAGGGATGGAGACCCAGTACTTC
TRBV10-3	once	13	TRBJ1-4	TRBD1	CAIRTGTGEKLFF	TGTGCCATCAGGACAGGGACGGGTGAAAAACTGTTTTTT
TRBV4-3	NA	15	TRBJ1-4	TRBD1	CASSRPGQGYEKLFF	TGCGCCAGCAGCCGGCCGGGACAGGGTTATGAAAAACTGTTTTTT
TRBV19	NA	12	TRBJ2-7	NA	CASSRGSYEQYF	TGTGCCAGTAGCAGGGGATCCTACGAGCAGTACTTC
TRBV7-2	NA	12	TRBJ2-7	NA	CASSLSAYEQYF	TGTGCCAGCAGCCTCAGTGCATACGAGCAGTACTTC
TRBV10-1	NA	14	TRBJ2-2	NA	CASSVGRYTGELFF	TGCGCCAGCAGTGTTGGGAGATACACCGGGGAGCTGTTTTTT
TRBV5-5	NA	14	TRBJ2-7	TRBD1	CASSFRDRGYEQYF	TGTGCCAGCAGCTTTCGAGACAGGGGTTACGAGCAGTACTTC
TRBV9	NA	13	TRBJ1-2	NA	CATQTGPVYGYTF	TGTGCCACCCAGACAGGTCCCGTTTATGGCTACACCTTC
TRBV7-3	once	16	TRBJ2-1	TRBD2	CASSRTGTSSYNEQFF	TGTGCCAGCAGCAGGACGGGGACTAGCTCCTACAATGAGCAGTTCTTC
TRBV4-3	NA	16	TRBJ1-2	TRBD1	CASSLRGASTNYGYTF	TGCGCCAGCAGCCTCAGGGGGGCGAGTACTAACTATGGCTACACCTTC
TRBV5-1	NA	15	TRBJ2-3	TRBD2	CASSPSGGATDTQYF	TGCGCCAGCAGCCCTAGCGGGGGAGCCACAGATACGCAGTATTTT
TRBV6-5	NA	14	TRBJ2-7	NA	CASRPTDQTYEQYF	TGTGCCAGCAGACCCACAGACCAAACCTACGAGCAGTACTTC
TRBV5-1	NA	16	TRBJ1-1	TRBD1	CASRPTPGTGRTEAFF	TGCGCCAGCAGACCGACCCCCGGGACAGGGAGGACTGAAGCTTTCTTT
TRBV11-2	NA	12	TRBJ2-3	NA	CASSFGGDTQYF	TGTGCCAGCAGCTTTGGGGGGGATACGCAGTATTTT
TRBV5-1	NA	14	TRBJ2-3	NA	CASSGGLRTDTQYF	TGCGCCAGCAGCGGGGGACTTCGCACAGATACGCAGTATTTT
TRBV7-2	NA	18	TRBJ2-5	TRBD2	CASSLVVTSGGARQTQYF	TGTGCCAGCAGCTTAGTTGTGACTAGCGGGGGGGCTCGGCAGACCCAGTACTTC
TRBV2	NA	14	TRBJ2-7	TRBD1	CASRHRGPAEEQYF	TGTGCCAGCAGACACAGGGGGCCGGCGGAAGAGCAGTACTTC
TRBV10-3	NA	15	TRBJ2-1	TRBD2	CAISPSGGLGHEQFF	TGTGCCATCTCCCCTAGCGGGGGCCTTGGCCATGAGCAGTTCTTC
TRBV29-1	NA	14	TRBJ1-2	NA	CSASSGTGDIGYTF	TGCAGCGCCTCCTCAGGGACGGGAGACATTGGCTACACCTTC
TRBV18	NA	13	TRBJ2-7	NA	CASSPPSSYEQYF	TGTGCCAGCTCACCGCCCAGCTCCTACGAGCAGTACTTC
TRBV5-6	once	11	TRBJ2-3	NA	CASSFRDTQYF	TGTGCCAGCAGCTTTAGAGATACGCAGTATTTT
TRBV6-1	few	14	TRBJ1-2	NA	CASSVAGRNYGYTF	TGTGCCAGCAGCGTCGCTGGCAGGAACTATGGCTACACCTTC
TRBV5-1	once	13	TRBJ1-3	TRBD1	CASRQGARNTIYF	TGCGCCAGCAGACAGGGGGCCCGAAACACCATATATTTT
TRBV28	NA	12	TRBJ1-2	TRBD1	CASSIQPGQGSF	TGTGCCAGCAGTATTCAACCGGGACAGGGCTCCTTC
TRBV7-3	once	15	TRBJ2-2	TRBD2	CASSKRLAGNGELFF	TGTGCCAGCAGCAAAAGGCTAGCGGGGAACGGGGAGCTGTTTTTT
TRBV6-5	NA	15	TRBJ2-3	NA	CASSVQGRITDTQYF	TGTGCCAGCAGTGTACAGGGGAGGATTACAGATACGCAGTATTTT
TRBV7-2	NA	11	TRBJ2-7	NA	CASSPAYEQYF	TGTGCCAGCAGCCCCGCCTACGAGCAGTACTTC
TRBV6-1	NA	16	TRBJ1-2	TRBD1	CASSENWTGGVPGYTF	TGTGCCAGCAGTGAAAATTGGACAGGGGGCGTCCCCGGCTACACCTTC
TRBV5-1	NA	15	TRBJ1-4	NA	CASSLVGGEAEKLFF	TGCGCCAGCAGCTTGGTGGGGGGTGAGGCTGAAAAACTGTTTTTT